This is a list of T cell receptor beta chains from one sample in a study of OX40 agonist ivuxolimab in advanced cancers. Only in-frame clones appear in the TCRdb table, and some are missing; sequencing was by immunoSEQ multiplex PCR. The table has 66,000 or so clones, roughly 81% seen once. This sample comprised CD4+ or CD8+ T cells sorted from blood, obtained in a trial of the OX40 agonist ivuxolimab. These TCRs come from an adult with an advanced solid tumor such as melanoma, head and neck, liver or kidney cancer. Each CDR3 is given with its conserved first and last residue. A D gene is named only where the DNA matches it firmly. Some rows have no size entry. The others give once, few or many, or a class for an expanded clone.

length	V	size	D	J	CDR3	DNA
12	TRBV15	-	-	TRBJ2-1	CATSRGWDEQFF	TGTGCCACCAGTCGGGGGTGGGATGAGCAGTTCTTC
13	TRBV7-9	-	-	TRBJ2-7	CASSLDEGGEQYF	TGTGCCAGCAGCTTAGATGAAGGAGGCGAGCAGTACTTC
14	TRBV10-3	few	TRBD1	TRBJ2-2	CATRQGSGTGELFF	TGTGCCACGCGACAGGGATCGGGCACCGGGGAGCTGTTTTTT
12	TRBV28	-	-	TRBJ2-7	CASSLKGYEQYF	TGTGCCAGCAGTTTAAAGGGTTACGAGCAGTACTTC
13	TRBV13	-	-	TRBJ1-2	CASSLDRAYGYTF	TGTGCCAGCAGCTTAGACAGAGCTTATGGCTACACCTTC
15	TRBV6-5	-	-	TRBJ2-3	CASSYSGRFTDTQYF	TGTGCCAGCAGTTACTCTGGCAGGTTCACAGATACGCAGTATTTT
14	TRBV5-1	-	TRBD2	TRBJ2-3	CASDSGRGTDTQYF	TGCGCCAGCGATAGCGGGAGGGGGACAGATACGCAGTATTTT
11	TRBV5-8	few	TRBD1	TRBJ2-7	CASSFGGQTNF	TGTGCCAGCAGCTTTGGGGGACAGACAAACTTC
12	TRBV19	once	-	TRBJ1-2	CASTEQGYGYTF	TGTGCCAGTACCGAGCAGGGTTATGGCTACACCTTC
14	TRBV2	-	-	TRBJ1-5	CASSRSGPNQPQHF	TGTGCCAGCAGCCGATCGGGGCCCAATCAGCCCCAGCATTTT
15	TRBV6-1	once	TRBD2	TRBJ2-5	CASSFRTSGGETQYF	TGTGCCAGCAGTTTCCGGACTAGCGGGGGGGAGACCCAGTACTTC
15	TRBV2	-	-	TRBJ1-2	CASSTLDPSGDGYTF	TGTGCCAGCAGTACCCTCGACCCCAGCGGGGACGGCTACACCTTC
15	TRBV7-9	-	TRBD1	TRBJ1-4	CASSLGDRGDEKLFF	TGTGCCAGCAGCTTAGGGGACAGGGGTGATGAAAAACTGTTTTTT
14	TRBV5-5	-	-	TRBJ1-2	CASSTSRGNYGYTF	TGTGCCAGCAGCACGTCTAGGGGGAACTATGGCTACACCTTC
13	TRBV18	-	-	TRBJ1-2	CASSPGGLSGYTF	TGTGCCAGCTCACCGGGGGGTTTAAGTGGCTACACCTTC
15	TRBV19	-	-	TRBJ2-6	CASSIGTAGANVLTF	TGTGCCAGTAGTATAGGGACCGCTGGGGCCAACGTCCTGACTTTC
16	TRBV5-5	-	-	TRBJ2-3	CASGPGLLGGTDTQYF	TGTGCCAGCGGCCCTGGCCTATTGGGAGGCACAGATACGCAGTATTTT
14	TRBV25-1	-	-	TRBJ2-3	CASSDLAGTDTQYF	TGTGCCAGCAGTGATTTGGCAGGCACAGATACGCAGTATTTT
15	TRBV4-1	-	-	TRBJ1-2	CASSQIPLGENGYTF	TGCGCCAGCAGCCAAATTCCTTTGGGAGAGAATGGCTACACCTTC
15	TRBV30	few	-	TRBJ1-1	CAWTVGGRTYTEAFF	TGTGCCTGGACCGTGGGGGGTCGGACGTACACTGAAGCTTTCTTT
16	TRBV19	few	-	TRBJ1-3	CASIDARGSSGNTIYF	TGTGCCAGTATTGACGCGCGCGGTAGCTCTGGAAACACCATATATTTT
13	TRBV30	-	-	TRBJ2-7	CAWSVIANYEQYF	TGTGCCTGGAGTGTAATAGCAAACTACGAGCAGTACTTC
16	TRBV4-2	-	-	TRBJ2-1	CASSQDFESGYNEQFF	TGTGCCAGCAGCCAAGATTTCGAGTCTGGATACAATGAGCAGTTCTTC
14	TRBV7-9	few	TRBD1	TRBJ1-1	CASSTGTGTSSAFF	TGTGCCAGCAGTACCGGGACAGGGACGTCTTCGGCTTTCTTT
12	TRBV6-1	-	TRBD1	TRBJ2-1	CASSLMTGMQFF	TGTGCCAGCAGCCTGATGACAGGGATGCAGTTCTTC
16	TRBV18	-	-	TRBJ2-7	CASSPPSRLSSYEQYF	TGTGCCAGCTCACCACCGTCACGCTTGAGCTCCTACGAGCAGTACTTC
15	TRBV19	-	-	TRBJ1-1	CASDQGVRLNTEAFF	TGTGCCAGCGATCAGGGTGTCCGATTGAACACTGAAGCTTTCTTT
14	TRBV5-1	-	-	TRBJ1-2	CASSRTDRNYGYTF	TGCGCCAGCAGCCGCACAGACAGAAACTATGGCTACACCTTC
16	TRBV19	-	TRBD2	TRBJ2-3	CASSISRGGGTDTQYF	TGTGCCAGTAGTATCAGCCGTGGGGGGGGGACAGATACGCAGTATTTT
14	TRBV7-3	-	TRBD1	TRBJ1-1	CASSASGGDTEAFF	TGTGCCAGCAGCGCCTCAGGGGGGGACACTGAAGCTTTCTTT
13	TRBV10-3	-	-	TRBJ1-2	CASTRGQGYGYTF	TGTGCCTCGACGAGGGGTCAGGGCTATGGCTACACCTTC